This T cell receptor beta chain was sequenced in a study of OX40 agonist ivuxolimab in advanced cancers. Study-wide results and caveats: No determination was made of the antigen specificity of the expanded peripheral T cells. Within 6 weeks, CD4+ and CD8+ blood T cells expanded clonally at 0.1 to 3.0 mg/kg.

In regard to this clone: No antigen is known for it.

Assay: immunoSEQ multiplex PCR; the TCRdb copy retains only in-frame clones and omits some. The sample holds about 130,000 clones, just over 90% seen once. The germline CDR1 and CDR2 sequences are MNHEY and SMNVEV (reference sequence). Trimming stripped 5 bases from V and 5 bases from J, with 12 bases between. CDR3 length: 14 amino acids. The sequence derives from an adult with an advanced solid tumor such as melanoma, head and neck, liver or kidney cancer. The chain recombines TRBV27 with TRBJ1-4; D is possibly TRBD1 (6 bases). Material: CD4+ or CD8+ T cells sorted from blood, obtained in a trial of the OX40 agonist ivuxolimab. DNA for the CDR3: TGTGCCAGCAGTGTGGACAGAGACAATGAAAAACTGTTTTTT. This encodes CASSVDRDNEKLFF.